The clone carrying this TCR beta chain was found many times. TCRdb re-called the 5' RACE reads with MiXCR, one entry per CDR3 protein. The table lists about 45,000 distinct CDR3 sequences, 6.5% to 8.5% of them singletons. These data come from a study of T cells after yellow fever vaccination. The TCR originated in a man aged 30-40 years who received the YFV17D yellow fever vaccine. The sample consisted of CD8+ T cells not binding an NS4B(214-222) dextramer, sorted from PBMCs, taken 45 days after the yellow fever booster vaccination.

The CDR3, as DNA: TGTGCCAGCAGTTTAGTTCCCAAAAACATTCAGTACTTC. Translation gives CASSLVPKNIQYF. The rearrangement uses TRBV27 and TRBJ2-4; D remains ambiguous. Deletions cut 2 bases from V and 2 bases from J, with 4 bases between. This CDR3 has 13 residues. The germline gives CDR1 MNHEY, CDR2 SMNVEV (reference sequence).